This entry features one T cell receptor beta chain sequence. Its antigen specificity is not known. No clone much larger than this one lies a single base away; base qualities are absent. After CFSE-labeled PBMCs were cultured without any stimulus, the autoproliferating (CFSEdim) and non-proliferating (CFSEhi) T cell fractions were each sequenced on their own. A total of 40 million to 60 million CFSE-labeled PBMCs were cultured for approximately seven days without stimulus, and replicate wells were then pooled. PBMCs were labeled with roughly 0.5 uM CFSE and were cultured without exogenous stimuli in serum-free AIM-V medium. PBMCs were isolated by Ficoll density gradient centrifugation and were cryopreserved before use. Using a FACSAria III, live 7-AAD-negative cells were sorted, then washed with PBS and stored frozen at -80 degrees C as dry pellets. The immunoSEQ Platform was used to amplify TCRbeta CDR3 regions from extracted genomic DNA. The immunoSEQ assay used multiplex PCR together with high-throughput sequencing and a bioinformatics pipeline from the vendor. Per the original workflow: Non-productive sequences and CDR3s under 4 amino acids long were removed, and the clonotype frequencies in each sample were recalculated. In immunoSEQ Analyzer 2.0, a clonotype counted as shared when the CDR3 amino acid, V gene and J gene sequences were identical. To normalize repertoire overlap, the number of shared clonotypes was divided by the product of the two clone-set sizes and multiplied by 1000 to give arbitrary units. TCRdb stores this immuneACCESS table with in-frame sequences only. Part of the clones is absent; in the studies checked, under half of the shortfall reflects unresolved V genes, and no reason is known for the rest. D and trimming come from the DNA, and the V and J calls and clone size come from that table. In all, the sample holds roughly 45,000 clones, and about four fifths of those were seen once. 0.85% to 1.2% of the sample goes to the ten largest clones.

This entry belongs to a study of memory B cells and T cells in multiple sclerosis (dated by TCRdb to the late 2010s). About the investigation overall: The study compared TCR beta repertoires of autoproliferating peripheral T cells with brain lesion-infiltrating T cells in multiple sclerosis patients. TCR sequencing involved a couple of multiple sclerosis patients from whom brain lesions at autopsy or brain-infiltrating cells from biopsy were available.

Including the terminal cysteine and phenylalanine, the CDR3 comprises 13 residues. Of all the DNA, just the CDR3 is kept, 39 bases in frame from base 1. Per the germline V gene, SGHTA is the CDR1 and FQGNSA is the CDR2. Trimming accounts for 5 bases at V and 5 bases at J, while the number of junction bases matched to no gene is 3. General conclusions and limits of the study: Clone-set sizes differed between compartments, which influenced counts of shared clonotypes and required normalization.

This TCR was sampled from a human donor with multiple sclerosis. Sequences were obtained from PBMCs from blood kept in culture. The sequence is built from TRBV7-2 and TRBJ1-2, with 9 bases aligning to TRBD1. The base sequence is TGTGCCAGCAGCCTGGACAGGGGATATGGCTACACCTTC. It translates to CASSLDRGYGYTF.